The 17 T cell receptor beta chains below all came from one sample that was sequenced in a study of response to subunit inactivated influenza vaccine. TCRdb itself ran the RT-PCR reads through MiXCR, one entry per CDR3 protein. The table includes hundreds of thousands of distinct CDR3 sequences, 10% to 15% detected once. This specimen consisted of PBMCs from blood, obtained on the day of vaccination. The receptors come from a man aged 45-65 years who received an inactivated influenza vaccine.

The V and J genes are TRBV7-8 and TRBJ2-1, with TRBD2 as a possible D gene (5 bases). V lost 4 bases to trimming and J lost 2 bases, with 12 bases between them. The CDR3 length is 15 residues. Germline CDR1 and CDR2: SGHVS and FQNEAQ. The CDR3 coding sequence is TGTGCCAGCAGCTCTCGGGGTTCCCCCTACAATGAGCAGTTCTTC. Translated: CASSSRGSPYNEQFF.

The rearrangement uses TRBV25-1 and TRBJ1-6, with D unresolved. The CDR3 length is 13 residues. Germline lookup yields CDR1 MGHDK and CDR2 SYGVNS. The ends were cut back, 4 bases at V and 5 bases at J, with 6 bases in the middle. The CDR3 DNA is TGTGCCAGCAGTGCTACGAATAATTCACCCCTCCACTTT. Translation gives CASSATNNSPLHF.

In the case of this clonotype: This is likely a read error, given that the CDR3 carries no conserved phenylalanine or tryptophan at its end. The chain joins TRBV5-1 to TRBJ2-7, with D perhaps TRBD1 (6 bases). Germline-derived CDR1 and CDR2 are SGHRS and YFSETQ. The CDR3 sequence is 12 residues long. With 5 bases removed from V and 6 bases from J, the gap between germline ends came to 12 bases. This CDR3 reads CASSSPGAEQYL. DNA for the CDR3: TGCGCCAGCAGTTCCCCAGGGGCCGAGCAGTACCTC.

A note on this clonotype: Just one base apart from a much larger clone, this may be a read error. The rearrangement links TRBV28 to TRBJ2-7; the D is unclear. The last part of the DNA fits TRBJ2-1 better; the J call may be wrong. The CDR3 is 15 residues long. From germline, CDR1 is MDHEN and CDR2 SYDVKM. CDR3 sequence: CASSEIPRSSYEQFF. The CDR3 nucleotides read TGTGCCAGCAGTGAAATTCCCAGGAGCTCCTACGAGCAGTTCTTC.

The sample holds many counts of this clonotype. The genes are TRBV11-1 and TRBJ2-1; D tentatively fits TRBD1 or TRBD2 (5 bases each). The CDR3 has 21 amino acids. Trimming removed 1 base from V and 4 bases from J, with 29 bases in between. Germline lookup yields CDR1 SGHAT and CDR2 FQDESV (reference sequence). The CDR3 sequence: CASSLVSRDAGPGWNYNEQFF. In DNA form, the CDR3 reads TGTGCCAGCAGCTTAGTCTCCCGGGACGCCGGGCCGGGGTGGAATTACAATGAGCAGTTCTTC.

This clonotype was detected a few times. CDR3 amino acids: CARWAPNTGELFF. As DNA, the CDR3 is TGTGCCAGATGGGCTCCGAACACCGGGGAGCTGTTTTTT. The chain recombines TRBV28 with TRBJ2-2, with unresolved D. The germline CDR1 and CDR2 sequences are MDHEN and SYDVKM. Trimming pared 9 bases from V and 0 bases from J, leaving 8 bases between. CDR3 length: 13 residues.

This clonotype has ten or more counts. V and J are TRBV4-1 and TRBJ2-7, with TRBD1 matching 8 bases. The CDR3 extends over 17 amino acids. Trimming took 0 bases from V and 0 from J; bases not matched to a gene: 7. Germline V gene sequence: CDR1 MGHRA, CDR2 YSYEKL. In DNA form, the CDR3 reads TGCGCCAGCAGCCAAGATCCGGGACAGGCAAGCTCCTACGAGCAGTACTTC. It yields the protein CASSQDPGQASSYEQYF.

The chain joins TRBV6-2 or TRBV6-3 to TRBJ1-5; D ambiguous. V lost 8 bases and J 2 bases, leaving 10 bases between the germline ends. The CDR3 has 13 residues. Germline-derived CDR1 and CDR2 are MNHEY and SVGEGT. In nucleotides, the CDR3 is TGTGCCAGCCGAGCATCCGGCAATCAGCCCCAGCATTTT. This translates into CASRASGNQPQHF.

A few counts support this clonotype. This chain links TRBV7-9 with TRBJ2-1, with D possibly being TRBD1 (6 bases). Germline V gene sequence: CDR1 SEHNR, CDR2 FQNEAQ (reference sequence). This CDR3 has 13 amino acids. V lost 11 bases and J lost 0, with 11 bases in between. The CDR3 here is CAGGLSSYNEQFF. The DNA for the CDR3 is TGTGCCGGGGGCCTAAGCTCCTACAATGAGCAGTTCTTC.

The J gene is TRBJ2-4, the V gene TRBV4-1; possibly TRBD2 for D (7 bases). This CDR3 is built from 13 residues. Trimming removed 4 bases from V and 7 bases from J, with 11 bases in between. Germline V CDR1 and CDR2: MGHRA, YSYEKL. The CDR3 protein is CASSRGGPNIQYF. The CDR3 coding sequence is TGCGCCAGCAGCCGGGGGGGGCCTAACATTCAGTACTTC.

This chain's CDR3 is CASSEYSSPLHF. DNA for the CDR3: TGTGCCAGCAGTGAATACAGTTCACCCCTCCACTTT. The V call is TRBV25-1, the J call TRBJ1-6; D is unresolved. Between the trimmed V and J ends, which lost 0 bases and 9 bases, there was a span of 3 bases. From germline, CDR1 is MGHDK and CDR2 SYGVNS. This CDR3 is built from 12 residues. Based on the CDR3 plus reference TRBV25-1 and TRBJ1-6, the full variable domain is EADIYQTPRYLVIGTGKKITLECSQTMGHDKMYWYQQDPGMELHLIHYSYGVNSTEKGDLSSESTVSRIRTEHFPLTLESARPSHTSQYLCASSEYSSPLHFGNGTRLTVT.

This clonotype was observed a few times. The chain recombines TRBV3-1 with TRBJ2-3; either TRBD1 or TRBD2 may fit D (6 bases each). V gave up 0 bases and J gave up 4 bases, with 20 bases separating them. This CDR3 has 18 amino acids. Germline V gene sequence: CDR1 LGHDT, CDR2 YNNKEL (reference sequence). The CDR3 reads CASSQDWGAGERADTQYF. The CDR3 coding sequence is TGTGCCAGCAGCCAAGATTGGGGGGCAGGGGAGCGTGCAGATACGCAGTATTTT.

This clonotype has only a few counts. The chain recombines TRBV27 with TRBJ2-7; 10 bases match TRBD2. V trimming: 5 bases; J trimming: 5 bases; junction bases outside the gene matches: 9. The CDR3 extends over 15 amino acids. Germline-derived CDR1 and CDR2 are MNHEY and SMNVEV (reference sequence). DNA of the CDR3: TGTGCCAGCAGTGCCAATAGCGGGAGGTCCCACGAGCAGTACTTC. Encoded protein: CASSANSGRSHEQYF.

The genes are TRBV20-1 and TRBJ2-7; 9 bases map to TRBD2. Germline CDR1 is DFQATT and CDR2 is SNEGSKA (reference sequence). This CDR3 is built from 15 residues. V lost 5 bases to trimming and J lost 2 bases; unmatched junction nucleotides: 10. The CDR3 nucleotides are TGCAGTGCTTACCCTTGGCGGGGGGGCGCCTACGAGCAGTACTTC. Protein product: CSAYPWRGGAYEQYF.

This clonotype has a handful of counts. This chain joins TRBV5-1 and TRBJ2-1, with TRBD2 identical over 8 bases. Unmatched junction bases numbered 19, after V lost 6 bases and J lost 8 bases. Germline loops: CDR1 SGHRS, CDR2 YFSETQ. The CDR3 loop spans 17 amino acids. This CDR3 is CASNLRASSPGGHEQFF. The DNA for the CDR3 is TGCGCCAGCAACCTTCGTGCGTCTAGCCCGGGAGGGCATGAGCAGTTCTTC.

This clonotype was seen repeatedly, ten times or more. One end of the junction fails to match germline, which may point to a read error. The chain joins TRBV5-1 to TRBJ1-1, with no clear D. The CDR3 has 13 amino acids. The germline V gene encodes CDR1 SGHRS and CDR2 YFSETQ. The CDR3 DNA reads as TGTGCCAGCAGCTTGGAAGTGAACACTGAAGCTTTCTTT. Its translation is CASSLEVNTEAFF.

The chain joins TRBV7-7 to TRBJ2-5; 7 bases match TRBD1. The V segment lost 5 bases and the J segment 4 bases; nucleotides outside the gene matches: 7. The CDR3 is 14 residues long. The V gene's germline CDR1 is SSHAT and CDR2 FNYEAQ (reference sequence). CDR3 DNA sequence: TGTGCCAGCAGCCCGACAGGGTTCGGAGAGACCCAGTACTTC. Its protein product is CASSPTGFGETQYF.